What follows describes a single TCR beta chain. Germline V gene data show CDR1 as SEHNR and CDR2 as FQNEAQ (reference sequence). CDR3 length equals 17 residues. The germline V and J ends were trimmed by 1 base and 7 bases, with 19 bases remaining between them. The record originates from a study of blood T cell repertoires in COVID-19. Study at large: There were acute and convalescent COVID-19 samples, and they came from the United States, Italy and Spain. Sources were T cells, B-cell-depleted T cells, or PBMCs; the material itself was cDNA or gDNA.

As originally analysed: The assay estimated nucleated cells by amplifying reference gene primers. The data were produced by immunoSEQ multiplex PCR, yet TCRdb's version contains in-frame clones alone and is incomplete. The V and J calls and clone size come from that table; D and trimming were worked out from the DNA. The sample lists 50,000 or so clones, around 90% occurring once. Sequenced material: peripheral blood. This rearrangement joins TRBV7-9 to TRBJ1-4; a possible D gene is TRBD1 (5 bases). This sequence was found in a man aged 55 to 70 with active COVID-19. CDR3: CASSLDRQGGVREKLFF. CDR3 bases: TGTGCCAGCAGCTTAGATCGGCAGGGAGGCGTGCGTGAAAAACTGTTTTTT.